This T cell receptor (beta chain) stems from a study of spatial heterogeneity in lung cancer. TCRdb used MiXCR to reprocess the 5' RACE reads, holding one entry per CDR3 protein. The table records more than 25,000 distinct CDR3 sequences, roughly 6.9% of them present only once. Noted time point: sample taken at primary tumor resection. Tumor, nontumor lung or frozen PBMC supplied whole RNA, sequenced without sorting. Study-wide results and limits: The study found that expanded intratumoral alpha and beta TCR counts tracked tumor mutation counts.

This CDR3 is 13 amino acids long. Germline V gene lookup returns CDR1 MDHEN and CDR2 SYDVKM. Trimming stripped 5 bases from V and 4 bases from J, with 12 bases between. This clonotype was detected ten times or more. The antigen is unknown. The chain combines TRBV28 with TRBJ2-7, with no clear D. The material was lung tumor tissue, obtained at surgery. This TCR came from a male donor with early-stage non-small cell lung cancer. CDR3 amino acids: CASSPQSRYEQYF. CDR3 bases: TGTGCCAGCAGTCCCCAGTCCCGATACGAGCAGTACTTC. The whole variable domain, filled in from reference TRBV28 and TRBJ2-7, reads DVKVTQSSRYLVKRTGEKVFLECVQDMDHENMFWYRQDPGLGLRLIYFSYDVKMKEKGDIPEGYSVSREKKERFSLILESASTNQTSMYLCASSPQSRYEQYFGPGTRLTVT.